This TCR beta chain was captured by sequencing in a study of T-cell memory formation after mild COVID-19. On this clonotype itself: Its specificity is unknown.

CDR1 SGHDN and CDR2 FVKESK come from the germline V gene. This CDR3 region has 14 residues. Between the trimmed V and J ends, which lost 6 bases and 3 bases, there was a span of 15 bases. Study-wide findings and caveats: Clones that got smaller from day 15 to 85 had even CD4/CD8, while clones growing later tipped toward CD4+. CD4+ contracting clones were found mainly in CM and EM, and CD8+ ones in EMRA. Detection of some responders pre-infection suggested pre-existing cross-reactive memory T cells participated.

UMIs and sample barcodes were carried by the TCR alpha and TCR beta cDNA libraries that 5'RACE produced using constant-segment primers. TCRdb independently ran MiXCR on the 5' RACE reads; one entry per CDR3 protein. The profile shows 350,000 to 500,000 distinct CDR3 sequences, about a quarter of them singletons. The sequence was collected from an adult woman who had mild COVID-19 (a few samples of this study predate the infection). Cell type and time point are not known. The source material was PBMCs or a T cell subset sorted from them (not recorded which). This chain joins TRBV14 and TRBJ2-7; tentatively, D is TRBD1 or TRBD2 (5 bases each). The CDR3 is CASSPGTAFYEQYF. The CDR3 DNA reads as TGTGCCAGCAGTCCCGGGACGGCTTTCTACGAGCAGTACTTC.